This record covers a single TCR beta chain. Its specific antigen is unknown. Base-call qualities are not available, and no considerably larger clone is one nucleotide away. Donors were roughly 40 systemically healthy Caucasian individuals from Russia aged roughly 6 to 90 years. Roughly 10 milliliters of peripheral blood were drawn from each donor into EDTA-treated Vacutainer tubes. Ficoll-Paque density-gradient centrifugation was used to isolate PBMCs, with at least 7 million obtained per sample. Trizol reagent was used to extract total RNA from PBMCs, with at least 5.5 micrograms per sample. For every donor, flow cytometry on a PBMC aliquot measured the percentage of naive CD45RAhigh/CD27high T cells. Germline trimming: 3 bases from V, 4 bases from J; junction bases outside gene matches: 5. Taken from the germline V gene, the CDR1 and CDR2 loops are SNHLY and FYNNEI. Inclusive of the bounding cysteine and phenylalanine, the CDR3 is 14 residues long. Here the CDR3 DNA is all that survives: 42 bases in frame from base 1.

The sample belongs to a study of blood T cells in healthy people across ages (dated by TCRdb to the mid-2010s). Concerning the study at large: Template switching captured roughly one uniquely barcoded TCR beta cDNA molecule per two T cells in model experiments. Using deep sequencing normalized with unique cDNA molecular identifiers, the study measured how TCR beta repertoire diversity changes with age. Four age groups were formed from the donors: young (average around 15 years), middle-aged (approximately 39), aged (62) and long-lived (less than 85). To avoid experimental bias, donors of different ages were randomly spread across the sequencing lanes. The study analyzed two additional independent replicas of 1 million unique cDNA reads from the same blood draw for two donors, one aged 18 to 29 and one aged 80 or older.

Receptor amplification or capture employed 5' RACE. The sequencer was an Illumina HiSeq 2500. A second roughly 7 to 11 cycle PCR used a sample-barcoded 5' primer and a J-beta primer mix. A unique molecular identifier was introduced onto each TCR beta cDNA molecule by a template-switch 5' adaptor carrying 12 random nucleotides. Each sample yielded at least 3 million CDR3-containing paired-end reads. First-strand cDNA synthesis was performed from all RNA using the Mint cDNA synthesis kit, with priming by a TRBC-specific oligonucleotide. Following uracil-DNA glycosylase treatment, all cDNA underwent a first 18-cycle PCR with the universal primers M1SS and BC2_uni_R. Per the original workflow: Each sample was normalized by randomly selecting 1 million high-quality reads, each carrying a distinct molecular identifier. Instead of being binned into consensus sequences, reads with shared molecular identifiers were discarded. CDR3 identification, clonotype clustering and error correction used MiTCR with a Q25 quality threshold and the strictest error-elimination algorithm. A nonparametric unseen species model using Euler transformation provided a lower-bound estimate of total TCR beta diversity. TCRdb trimmed public reads at Q25 via fastp, called clones via MiXCR and kept in-frame beta chains. Every CDR3 protein is listed once, alongside the most common genes and DNA of its rows. TCRdb's processing, not the authors', yielded these V and J calls. This sample comprises around 800,000 distinct CDR3 sequences, approximately 53% of them detected only once. Around 41% of the sample rests with the top ten.

What the work shows at the level of the full study, not this receptor alone: Observed TCR beta diversity per million T cells fell roughly linearly with age, and a significant reduction was already apparent by age approximately 41. Bulk unsorted PBMC profiling prevented conclusive comparison of naive and antigen-experienced compartments. The percentage of naive T cells measured by flow cytometry correlated strongly with observed TCR beta diversity. Compared with the aged group, the long-lived group had more naive CD4+ T cells, fewer expanded clones and increased TCR diversity, a pattern suggesting age selection. Estimates of total diversity from one million sequenced T cells were regarded as lower bounds and underestimates. Because donor CMV infection status was unknown, age-related changes in expanded clonotypes were potentially confounded.

Material for sequencing was blood. The rearranged chain carries TRBV2 and TRBJ1-2; 7 bases in the junction line up with TRBD1. The receptor's source is a man aged 80 or over in good health. The CDR3 reads as follows: CASSENGQVYGYTF. The bases read TGTGCCAGCAGTGAGAATGGACAGGTCTATGGCTACACCTTC.